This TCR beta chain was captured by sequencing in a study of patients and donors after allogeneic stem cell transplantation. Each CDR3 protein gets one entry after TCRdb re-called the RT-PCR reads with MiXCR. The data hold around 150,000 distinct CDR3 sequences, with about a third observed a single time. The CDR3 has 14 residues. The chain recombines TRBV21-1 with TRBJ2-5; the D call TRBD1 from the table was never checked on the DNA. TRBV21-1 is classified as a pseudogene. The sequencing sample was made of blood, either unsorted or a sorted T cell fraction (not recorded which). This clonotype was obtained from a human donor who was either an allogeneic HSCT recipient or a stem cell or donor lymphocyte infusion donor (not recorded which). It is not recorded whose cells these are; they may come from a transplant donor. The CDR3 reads CASKRGRCPETQYF. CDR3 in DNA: TGTGCCAGCAAAAGGGGCAGGTGCCCAGAGACCCAGTACTTC.